These 27 T cell receptor beta chains were all obtained from the same sample, sequenced in a study of T cells after yellow fever vaccination. TCRdb recomputed calls from the 5' RACE reads with MiXCR, one row per CDR3 protein. The sample comprises about 630,000 distinct CDR3 sequences, about 12% of which are singletons, and 14% to 15% rests with the top ten. Sequences were derived from PBMCs, sampled on the day of the yellow fever booster vaccination. The receptors were sampled from a man under 40 who received the YFV17D yellow fever vaccine.

This clonotype has only a few counts. This chain connects TRBV20-1 to TRBJ1-1; maybe TRBD1 (6 bases). Between the trimmed V and J ends, which lost 2 bases and 0 bases, there was a span of 13 bases. The CDR3 loop spans 15 amino acids. Per the germline V gene, CDR1 is DFQATT and CDR2 is SNEGSKA (reference sequence). CDR3 sequence (DNA): TGCAGTGCTAGACCGGGACAAATTATGAACACTGAAGCTTTCTTT. It specifies CSARPGQIMNTEAFF.

This rearrangement joins TRBV6-5 to TRBJ2-2, with 7 bases fitting TRBD2. The CDR3 length is 17 residues. Germline CDR1 and CDR2: MNHEY and SVGAGI. Trimming at V came to 0 bases and at J to 7 bases, leaving 11 bases not matched to a gene. CDR3 bases: TGTGCCAGCAGTTACTCGATTAGCGGGCCCATTTTCGGGGAGCTGTTTTTT. Translated, it gives CASSYSISGPIFGELFF.

CDR3: CASSPGISGMGETQYF. The CDR3, as DNA: TGTGCCAGCAGCCCCGGGATCAGCGGGATGGGAGAGACCCAGTACTTC. The J gene is TRBJ2-5, the V gene TRBV7-9, with 7 bases matching TRBD2. The ends lost 5 bases at V and 4 bases at J; junction bases unmatched: 13. The CDR3 has 16 amino acids. Germline V gene data show CDR1 as SEHNR and CDR2 as FQNEAQ (reference sequence).

This clonotype was seen a few times. One end of the junction varies from germline; a read error may be responsible. This chain connects TRBV7-8 to TRBJ1-2; D is possibly TRBD1 (6 bases). The germline V gene has CDR1 SGHVS and CDR2 FQNEAQ. CDR3 size: 14 residues. The CDR3 sequence: CASSFAGGLEGFHF. DNA of the CDR3: TGTGCCAGCAGCTTCGCGGGGGGCCTTGAGGGGTTCCACTTC.

This chain uses TRBV20-1 with TRBJ1-6, with TRBD1 identical over 9 bases. Germline loops: CDR1 DFQATT, CDR2 SNEGSKA (reference sequence). CDR3 length: 16 amino acids. Trimming took 5 bases from V and 1 from J; bases not matched to a gene: 6. The CDR3 nucleotides read TGCAGTGCTCCTACAGGGGGCGGGTCCTATAATTCACCCCTCCACTTT. Translating it yields CSAPTGGGSYNSPLHF.

This chain uses TRBV12-3 or TRBV12-4 with TRBJ1-6; 8 bases match TRBD1. V was pared by 6 bases and J by 4 bases, with 2 bases of the junction left unmatched. The CDR3 loop spans 14 amino acids. The CDR3 DNA is TGTGCCAGCAGCGGACAGGGTTATAATTCACCCCTCCACTTT. This codes for CASSGQGYNSPLHF.

The chain combines TRBV20-1 with TRBJ2-5, with 7 nucleotides matching TRBD2. With 5 bases clipped from V and 5 bases from J, the junction kept 11 bases outside the gene matches. The CDR3 is 14 residues long. CDR1 is DFQATT, CDR2 SNEGSKA, per germline (reference sequence). The DNA for the CDR3 is TGCAGTGCTGGCCGGGGCGAGGGAGGGGAGACCCAGTACTTC. Encoded protein: CSAGRGEGGETQYF.

This clonotype was counted between two and nine times. The chain couples TRBV20-1 to TRBJ1-1; possible D gene TRBD1, 5 bases. The CDR3 runs to 14 residues. Trimming took off 6 bases at V and 1 base at J, with 15 bases between the two ends. CDR1 is DFQATT and CDR2 is SNEGSKA in the germline V gene (reference sequence). The chain's CDR3 is CSARGGVENTEAFF. Here the CDR3 DNA reads TGCAGTGCCCGGGGCGGGGTCGAGAACACTGAAGCTTTCTTT.

For the CDR3, the DNA is TGTGCCAGCTGCCCAACAGGGAACGTAAAGACCCAGTACTTC. It is translated as CASCPTGNVKTQYF. This chain connects TRBV14 to TRBJ2-5; TRBD1 might be the D (6 bases). Germline V CDR1 and CDR2: SGHDN, FVKESK. CDR3 size: 14 residues. V was trimmed by 8 bases and J by 6 bases, leaving 19 bases between them.

The chain joins TRBV18 to TRBJ2-1; 8 bases map to TRBD2. CDR1 is KGHSH, CDR2 LQKENI, per germline. This CDR3 has 15 residues. The ends lost 6 bases at V and 6 bases at J; junction bases unmatched: 10. The CDR3 loop reads CASSGGLADFNEQFF. CDR3 DNA: TGTGCCAGCTCGGGTGGACTAGCAGATTTCAATGAGCAGTTCTTC.

This clonotype was recorded a few times. CDR3 in amino acids: CSVEASGFEKLFF. The CDR3 bases are TGCAGCGTTGAAGCGTCAGGGTTTGAAAAACTGTTTTTT. The V and J genes are TRBV29-1 and TRBJ1-4; a possible D gene is TRBD1 (5 bases). V was clipped by 1 base and J by 7 bases, with 10 bases between them. The germline gives CDR1 SQVTM, CDR2 ANQGSEA. The CDR3 covers 13 residues.

J is TRBJ2-7 and V is TRBV10-3; either TRBD1 or TRBD2 may fit D (5 bases each). Trimming cost V 7 bases and J 6 bases, with 13 bases left between them. CDR3 size: 12 residues. CDR1 and CDR2 from the germline V gene are ENHRY and SYGVKD. The chain's CDR3 is CAIISGAGEQYF. The CDR3 coding sequence is TGTGCCATCATATCTGGGGCGGGCGAGCAGTACTTC.

In its sample, this clonotype was seen many times. V gene TRBV25-1 combines with J gene TRBJ1-5, with D perhaps TRBD1 (6 bases). Trimming shortened V by 4 bases and J by 3 bases, and 16 bases separated the two germline ends. Per the germline V gene, CDR1 is MGHDK and CDR2 is SYGVNS. The CDR3 totals 16 residues. In nucleotides, the CDR3 is TGTGCCAGCAGTGCCCCCGGGACAAGCGCCAATCAGCCCCAGCATTTT. Translation gives CASSAPGTSANQPQHF.

The sample holds a few counts of this clonotype. The chain recombines TRBV7-9 with TRBJ2-7; TRBD1 agrees at 8 bases. Trimming at V came to 4 bases and at J to 2 bases, leaving 10 bases not matched to a gene. Germline CDR1 reads SEHNR; CDR2 reads FQNEAQ (reference sequence). The CDR3 consists of 16 residues. The CDR3 sequence: CASSSTGTGGTYEQYF. In nucleotides, the CDR3 is TGTGCCAGCAGCTCAACCGGGACAGGAGGCACCTACGAGCAGTACTTC.

The chain uses TRBV6-5 and TRBJ2-1; D is possibly TRBD2 (5 bases). This CDR3 has 15 residues. Trimming took 0 bases from V and 6 from J, leaving 12 bases between them. The germline V gene encodes CDR1 MNHEY and CDR2 SVGAGI. The CDR3 region is CASSYSTRGSNEQFF. For the CDR3, the DNA is TGTGCCAGCAGTTACTCGACTCGGGGTAGCAATGAGCAGTTCTTC.

This clonotype was seen a handful of times. The chain combines TRBV3-1 with TRBJ1-1; tentatively, D is TRBD1 (5 bases). Germline assignment: CDR1 LGHDT and CDR2 YNNKEL (reference sequence). The CDR3 contains 13 residues. V was clipped by 5 bases and J by 10 bases, with 17 bases between them. The CDR3 is CASSGDADYGAFF. As DNA, the CDR3 is TGTGCCAGCAGCGGGGACGCGGACTACGGAGCTTTCTTT.

The sample holds a few counts of this clonotype. The genes are TRBV7-8 and TRBJ2-1; possibly TRBD2 for D (5 bases). Deletions cut 5 bases from V and 5 bases from J, with 10 bases between. The germline V gene has CDR1 SGHVS and CDR2 FQNEAQ. This CDR3 region has 13 residues. The CDR3 loop reads CASSPWRDNEQFF. The CDR3 nucleotides read TGTGCCAGCAGCCCGTGGCGGGACAATGAGCAGTTCTTC.

This clonotype appeared many times. The rearrangement links TRBV3-1 to TRBJ1-1, with TRBD1 matching over 7 bases. This CDR3 has 15 residues. Germline assignment: CDR1 LGHDT and CDR2 YNNKEL (reference sequence). Trimming at V came to 0 bases and at J to 1 base, leaving 2 bases not matched to a gene. The CDR3 is CASSQDWTGNTEAFF. As DNA, the CDR3 is TGTGCCAGCAGCCAAGATTGGACAGGGAACACTGAAGCTTTCTTT. Full variable domain (rest looked up from reference TRBV3-1 and TRBJ1-1): DTAVSQTPKYLVTQMGNDKSIKCEQNLGHDTMYWYKQDSKKFLKIMFSYNNKELIINETVPNRFSPKSPDKAHLNLHINSLELGDSAVYFCASSQDWTGNTEAFFGQGTRLTVV.

The gene calls are TRBV20-1 and TRBJ2-7; 10 nucleotides align to TRBD2. The CDR3 spans 15 residues. Germline CDR1 is DFQATT and CDR2 is SNEGSKA (reference sequence). With V trimmed by 0 bases and J by 3 bases, 5 bases remained unmatched. The CDR3 coding sequence is TGCAGTGCTAGAGATCGGACTAGCGGTTTCTACGAGCAGTACTTC. Protein: CSARDRTSGFYEQYF.

The chain is built from TRBV7-2 and TRBJ2-7, with unresolved D. There are 13 residues in the CDR3. Germline V gene data show CDR1 as SGHTA and CDR2 as FQGNSA. V lost 5 bases and J lost 2, with 10 bases in between. The CDR3 is CASSTSLPYEQYF. The CDR3 region has the DNA TGTGCCAGCAGCACATCCCTCCCCTACGAGCAGTACTTC.

This chain joins TRBV4-2 and TRBJ1-2; D is undetermined. The CDR3 runs to 15 residues. Trimming left V 3 bases short and J 2 bases short, with 13 bases between. The V gene's germline CDR1 is LGHNA and CDR2 YNFKEQ. The CDR3 reads CASSQEAATNYGYTF. CDR3 nucleotides: TGTGCCAGCAGCCAGGAGGCCGCAACGAACTATGGCTACACCTTC.

The chain couples TRBV10-3 to TRBJ1-5; D not certain. The CDR3 totals 15 residues. CDR1 and CDR2 from the germline V gene are ENHRY and SYGVKD. V was trimmed by 3 bases and J by 3 bases, leaving 12 bases between them. CDR3 loop: CAISDDATLNQPQHF. In DNA form, the CDR3 reads TGTGCCATCAGTGATGACGCGACCCTCAATCAGCCCCAGCATTTT.

The CDR3 DNA sequence: TGTGCCATCGGGGGAGGGTCCTATGGTGGCTACACCTTC. Its protein is CAIGGGSYGGYTF. The V gene is TRBV6-6, the J gene TRBJ1-2; D perhaps matches TRBD1 (5 bases). CDR1 MNHNY and CDR2 SVGAGI come from the germline V gene (reference sequence). The V end lost 10 bases, the J end lost 7 bases, and 19 bases lay between the germline ends. This CDR3 is 13 amino acids long.

The gene calls are TRBV3-1 and TRBJ2-7; D is perhaps TRBD2 (5 bases). This CDR3 has 14 amino acids. The germline gives CDR1 LGHDT, CDR2 YNNKEL (reference sequence). V gave up 3 bases and J gave up 2 bases, with 11 bases separating them. For the CDR3, the DNA is TGTGCCAGCAGCCAGTCTAGCAGGACCTACGAGCAGTACTTC. Translation: CASSQSSRTYEQYF.

This clonotype was seen ten or more times. This chain links TRBV30 with TRBJ1-1; no clear D gene. Germline-derived CDR1 and CDR2 are GTSNPN and SVGIG (reference sequence). Trimming pared 5 bases from V and 7 bases from J, leaving 20 bases between. CDR3 length: 14 residues. The CDR3 DNA follows: TGTGCCTGGGGAAGTACGAGAGCGAGAAATGAAGCTTTCTTT. Protein sequence: CAWGSTRARNEAFF.

Only a few counts were recorded for this clonotype. This chain uses TRBV27 with TRBJ2-2, with D possibly TRBD1 on 7 matching bases. The V end was cut by 4 bases, the J end by 6 bases, with 15 bases between. This CDR3 spans 15 amino acids. Germline CDR1 reads MNHEY; CDR2 reads SMNVEV (reference sequence). For the CDR3, the DNA is TGTGCCAGCAGTTGGGGCAGGGGGAGGTCCGGGGAGCTGTTTTTT. Translating it yields CASSWGRGRSGELFF.

This clonotype was found a few times. V usage is TRBV20-1 and J usage is TRBJ1-6; 7 nucleotides agree with TRBD1. In germline, CDR1 is DFQATT, CDR2 SNEGSKA (reference sequence). V lost 0 bases, J lost 6 bases, and 11 bases stayed unmatched. CDR3 length equals 17 residues. In DNA form, the CDR3 reads TGCAGTGCTAGAGATCAAAGAGGGGGCTACCTTAATTCACCCCTCCACTTT. Encoded protein: CSARDQRGGYLNSPLHF.